Here is one TCR beta chain with its context. No antigen is known for it. This sample stems from a study of cytotoxic CD8 clonotypes in ibrutinib-treated CLL. Looking at the study overall: Partial response occurred in about 25 patients and complete response in 2; at median approximately 71 months, approximately 14 remained remitted and around 12 progressed. Findings of the study overall: In sustained-remission versus progressing patients, sampling times differed. At ibrutinib response, clonality increased, and at progression it declined back toward baseline.

CDR3 length equals 13 residues. Trimming left V 4 bases short and J 6 bases short, with 14 bases between. CDR1 SGHRS and CDR2 YFSETQ come from the germline V gene. The planned depth of sequencing spanned 1 in 200,000 to 1 in 1 million T cells. The repertoire was sequenced with immunoSEQ multiplex PCR; TCRdb's copy has only in-frame clones and lacks some. The table shows some 58,000 clones, with about three quarters occurring only once. The sample in question was PBMCs, obtained after 12 months of ibrutinib treatment. This chain joins TRBV5-1 and TRBJ2-7; the D gene is possibly TRBD1 (6 bases). The sequence was obtained from a human donor with chronic lymphocytic leukemia. CDR3 sequence reads: CASSVGTRGEQYF. DNA for the CDR3: TGCGCCAGCAGCGTCGGGACACGGGGCGAGCAGTACTTC.